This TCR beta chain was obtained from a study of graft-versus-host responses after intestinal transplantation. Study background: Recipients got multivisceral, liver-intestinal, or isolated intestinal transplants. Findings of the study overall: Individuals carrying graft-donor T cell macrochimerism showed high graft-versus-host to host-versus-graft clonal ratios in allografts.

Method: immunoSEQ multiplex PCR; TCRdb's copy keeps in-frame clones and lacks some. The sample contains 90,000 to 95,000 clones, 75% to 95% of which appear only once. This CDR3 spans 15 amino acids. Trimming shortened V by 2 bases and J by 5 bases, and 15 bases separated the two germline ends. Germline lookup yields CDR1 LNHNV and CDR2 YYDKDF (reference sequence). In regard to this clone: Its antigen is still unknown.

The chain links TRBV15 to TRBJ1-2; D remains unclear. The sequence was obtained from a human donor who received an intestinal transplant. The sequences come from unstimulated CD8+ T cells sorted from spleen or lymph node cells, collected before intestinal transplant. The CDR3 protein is CATSRLGPLWYGYTF. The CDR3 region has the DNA TGTGCCACCAGCAGATTGGGTCCTCTTTGGTATGGCTACACCTTC. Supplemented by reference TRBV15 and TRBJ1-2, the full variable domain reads DAMVIQNPRYQVTQFGKPVTLSCSQTLNHNVMYWYQQKSSQAPKLLFHYYDKDFNNEADTPDNFQSRRPNTSFCFLDIRSPGLGDTAMYLCATSRLGPLWYGYTFGSGTRLTVV.